The next 31 T cell receptor beta chains were all read from a single sample in a study of cytomegalovirus exposure and HLA in healthy donors. Amplification used 60 Vbeta primers and 13 Jbeta primers. Produced via immunoSEQ multiplex PCR; TCRdb's table is partial and in-frame only. The data hold roughly 140,000 clones, with roughly 75% observed a single time. The specimen was PBMCs. The source is a man between 18 and 35 years old in good health and CMV-seronegative.

V usage is TRBV19 and J usage is TRBJ1-2; 9 positions agree with TRBD1. With V trimmed by 4 bases and J by 4 bases, 4 bases remained unmatched. Germline values: CDR1 LNHDA, CDR2 SQIVND (reference sequence). This CDR3 has 14 residues. The CDR3 bases are TGTGCCAGTAGTAGATTGACAGGGGGCTATGGCTACACCTTC. It is translated as CASSRLTGGYGYTF.

This rearrangement joins TRBV7-8 to TRBJ2-3; D call uncertain. Germline lookup yields CDR1 SGHVS and CDR2 FQNEAQ. There are 11 residues in the CDR3. V lost 5 bases and J 6 bases, leaving 6 bases between the germline ends. The CDR3 here is CASSPLDTQYF. The CDR3 DNA follows: TGTGCCAGCAGCCCCTTGGATACGCAGTATTTT.

V usage is TRBV5-4 and J usage is TRBJ2-5, with D possibly TRBD2 on 7 matching bases. V lost 3 bases and J 5 bases, leaving 17 bases between the germline ends. The CDR3 is 15 amino acids. Germline CDR1 SGHNT, CDR2 YYREEE (reference sequence). The CDR3 here is CASSSLGGAGETQYF. The CDR3 DNA reads as TGTGCCAGCAGCTCCTTGGGGGGGGCGGGGGAGACCCAGTACTTC.

The chain carries TRBV27 and TRBJ2-1, with TRBD2 matching over 11 bases. V dropped 5 bases and J dropped 7; count of bases not matched to a gene: 19. This CDR3 has 19 amino acids. Germline CDR1 is MNHEY and CDR2 is SMNVEV (reference sequence). The CDR3 region has the DNA TGTGCCAGCAGTGTCGGCGGGGAAAAACTAGCGGGAGAAATAAATGAGCAGTTCTTC. Its translation is CASSVGGEKLAGEINEQFF.

The rearrangement links TRBV2 to TRBJ1-2; possible D gene TRBD1, 6 bases. From germline, CDR1 is SNHLY and CDR2 FYNNEI. The ends were cut back, 3 bases at V and 1 base at J, with 9 bases in the middle. The CDR3 sequence is 14 residues long. The CDR3 DNA follows: TGTGCCAGCAGTGACGGACAGCTTAACTATGGCTACACCTTC. This gives the protein CASSDGQLNYGYTF.

This rearrangement joins TRBV7-8 to TRBJ1-3; unclear D gene. With 5 bases removed from V and 0 bases from J, the gap between germline ends came to 8 bases. Germline CDR1 reads SGHVS; CDR2 reads FQNEAQ. The CDR3 totals 14 residues. CDR3 sequence: CASSLRGSGNTIYF. The CDR3, as DNA: TGTGCCAGCAGCCTCCGGGGCTCTGGAAACACCATATATTTT.

The genes are TRBV7-2 and TRBJ2-7, with D perhaps TRBD2 (6 bases). V gave up 2 bases and J gave up 2 bases, with 13 bases separating them. CDR1 and CDR2 (germline): SGHTA, FQGNSA. This CDR3 is 15 amino acids long. CDR3 sequence: CASSLSAGETYEQYF. CDR3 in DNA: TGTGCCAGCAGCTTATCAGCGGGTGAGACCTACGAGCAGTACTTC.

The chain links TRBV7-9 to TRBJ2-7; 10 nucleotides line up with TRBD2. The junction had 17 bases not matched to a gene; V was cut back by 7 bases and J by 5 bases. The CDR3 is made up of 17 amino acids. Germline V gene data show CDR1 as SEHNR and CDR2 as FQNEAQ (reference sequence). CDR3 amino acids: CASTQGLAAPSRNEQYF. As DNA, the CDR3 is TGTGCCAGCACCCAAGGACTAGCGGCACCTTCGAGGAACGAGCAGTACTTC. The full variable domain, its missing parts supplied by reference TRBV7-9 and TRBJ2-7, is DTGVSQNPRHKITKRGQNVTFRCDPISEHNRLYWYRQTLGQGPEFLTYFQNEAQLEKSRLLSDRFSAERPKGSFSTLEIQRTEQGDSAMYLCASTQGLAAPSRNEQYFGPGTRLTVT.

This clone has more than one count but fewer than ten. V is TRBV5-1 and J is TRBJ2-5; 12 bases are shared with TRBD2. Germline assignment: CDR1 SGHRS and CDR2 YFSETQ. With V trimmed by 4 bases and J by 4 bases, 2 bases remained unmatched. The CDR3 totals 14 residues. CDR3 bases: TGCGCCAGCAGCCCGGGACTAGCGGGAGAGACCCAGTACTTC. This translates into CASSPGLAGETQYF.

The CDR3 region has the DNA TGTGCCAGCAGAGAAGAGGGGGCTCGTAATCAGCCCCAGCATTTT. Amino acid sequence: CASREEGARNQPQHF. The chain joins TRBV6-6 to TRBJ1-5, with 7 bases matching TRBD1. Trimming removed 6 bases from V and 4 bases from J; junction bases left unmatched: 9. The CDR3 sequence is 15 residues long. The V gene's germline CDR1 is MNHNY and CDR2 SVGAGI (reference sequence).

V gene TRBV5-4 combines with J gene TRBJ2-3, with a tentative D call TRBD1 (6 bases). Trimming left V 1 base short and J 0 bases short, with 12 bases between. Germline V CDR1 and CDR2: SGHNT, YYREEE (reference sequence). This CDR3 is built from 16 residues. The CDR3 coding sequence is TGTGCCAGCAGCTTGCCAGGGGTTGGGAGCACAGATACGCAGTATTTT. Protein product: CASSLPGVGSTDTQYF.

The chain employs TRBV5-1 and TRBJ2-5; 7 positions match TRBD1. The V segment lost 7 bases and the J segment 1 base; nucleotides outside the gene matches: 1. This CDR3 region has 12 residues. Germline CDR1 and CDR2: SGHRS and YFSETQ. The CDR3 sequence: CASGTAQETQYF. The CDR3 coding sequence is TGCGCCAGCGGGACAGCCCAAGAGACCCAGTACTTC.

The V call is TRBV9, the J call TRBJ2-7; 7 bases align to TRBD1. Per germline, CDR1 SGDLS and CDR2 YYNGEE. CDR3 length: 13 amino acids. V gave up 3 bases and J gave up 5 bases; unmatched junction bases: 5. CDR3 sequence: CASSGITGDEQYF. For the CDR3, the DNA is TGTGCCAGCAGCGGGATTACAGGGGACGAGCAGTACTTC.

In the case of this clone: The same CDR3 is also encoded by other DNA sequences in this sample. The CDR3 loop is CASSFSSSNEQFF. CDR3 DNA: TGTGCCAGCAGCTTCTCCTCGAGTAATGAGCAGTTCTTC. The rearrangement uses TRBV5-4 and TRBJ2-1; D not resolved. CDR1 and CDR2 (germline): SGHNT, YYREEE (reference sequence). The CDR3 is 13 amino acids. V lost 2 bases, J lost 7 bases, and 10 bases lay in between.

This clone was seen a few times. The genes are TRBV7-2 and TRBJ1-1; perhaps TRBD1 as D (6 bases). The CDR3 totals 14 residues. The germline V and J ends were trimmed by 5 bases and 11 bases, with 21 bases remaining between them. Germline assignment: CDR1 SGHTA and CDR2 FQGNSA. The CDR3 is CASSPFERTEKAFF. DNA of the CDR3: TGTGCCAGCAGCCCCTTCGAGAGGACAGAAAAGGCTTTCTTT. Variable domain in full (rest from reference TRBV7-2 and TRBJ1-1): GAGVSQSPSNKVTEKGKDVELRCDPISGHTALYWYRQSLGQGLEFLIYFQGNSAPDKSGLPSDRFSAERTGGSVSTLTIQRTQQEDSAVYLCASSPFERTEKAFFGQGTRLTVV.

The chain employs TRBV25-1 and TRBJ2-3; 12 nucleotides line up with TRBD2. Germline loops: CDR1 MGHDK, CDR2 SYGVNS. CDR3 length equals 18 residues. V dropped 5 bases and J dropped 0; count of bases not matched to a gene: 9. The CDR3 spells CASSLTSGGRTSTDTQYF. CDR3 coding DNA: TGTGCCAGCAGTTTGACTAGCGGGGGCCGAACTAGCACAGATACGCAGTATTTT.

The rearrangement joins TRBV29-1 to TRBJ2-7; D is ambiguous. Between the trimmed V and J ends, which lost 1 base and 1 base, there was a span of 8 bases. CDR3 length: 13 residues. Looked up from germline, CDR1 is SQVTM and CDR2 is ANQGSEA. The CDR3: CSVEVASSYEQYF. The CDR3 coding sequence is TGCAGCGTTGAAGTCGCCAGTTCCTACGAGCAGTACTTC.

The chain combines TRBV27 with TRBJ2-1; 8 nucleotides line up with TRBD2. Germline V gives CDR1 MNHEY, CDR2 SMNVEV (reference sequence). Trimming removed 10 bases from V and 5 bases from J; junction bases left unmatched: 1. The CDR3 is 11 residues long. The CDR3 sequence is CATGGHNEQFF. The CDR3 DNA reads TGTGCCACGGGAGGGCACAATGAGCAGTTCTTC.

This chain uses TRBV9 with TRBJ1-2; D remains unclear. The CDR3 sequence is 12 residues long. CDR1 is SGDLS, CDR2 YYNGEE, per germline. Trimming pared 0 bases from V and 8 bases from J, leaving 8 bases between. DNA for the CDR3: TGTGCCAGCAGCGTAGATGGCCAGGGCTACACCTTC. Translation: CASSVDGQGYTF.

This clone appeared a single time. The gene calls are TRBV11-2 and TRBJ2-1, with TRBD2 as a possible D gene (6 bases). With 5 bases removed from V and 7 bases from J, the gap between germline ends came to 12 bases. Germline CDR1 and CDR2: SGHAT and FQNNGV. This CDR3 comprises 13 residues. CDR3 amino acids: CASSVGTPNEQFF. The CDR3 DNA follows: TGTGCCAGCAGCGTCGGGACTCCTAATGAGCAGTTCTTC.

The chain employs TRBV5-8 and TRBJ2-2; TRBD2 matches 7 bases. Germline CDR1 reads SGHTS; CDR2 reads YDEGEE. V shed 0 bases, J shed 6 bases, and the junction held 5 bases outside the gene matches. CDR3 length: 15 residues. The CDR3 DNA is TGTGCCAGCAGCTTGGCGGGACTAATCTCCGGGGAGCTGTTTTTT. This codes for CASSLAGLISGELFF.

This clone was counted a few times. The V and J genes are TRBV5-1 and TRBJ2-1; 11 nucleotides align to TRBD1. The germline gives CDR1 SGHRS, CDR2 YFSETQ. V was pared by 0 bases and J by 9 bases, with 5 bases of the junction left unmatched. The CDR3 has 15 amino acids. CDR3: CASSLAGQGAGEQFF. The CDR3 DNA reads as TGCGCCAGCAGCTTGGCAGGACAGGGGGCTGGTGAGCAGTTCTTC.

This clone has just a few counts. The junction does not match germline at one end; this may be a read error. This chain joins TRBV7-9 and TRBJ1-4; TRBD1 matches 10 bases. CDR3 length: 14 amino acids. Germline V gives CDR1 SEHNR, CDR2 FQNEAQ (reference sequence). Here the CDR3 DNA reads TGTTCCAGCAGCGACTGGGACAGGGGTGAAAAACTGTTTTTT. As protein: CSSSDWDRGEKLFF.

The chain has TRBV5-4 and TRBJ2-3; D is unresolved. CDR3 length: 13 residues. Germline V gene lookup returns CDR1 SGHNT and CDR2 YYREEE (reference sequence). The ends were cut back, 3 bases at V and 6 bases at J, with 11 bases in the middle. CDR3 sequence (DNA): TGTGCCAGCAGCTCTAGTGAGAGGGATACGCAGTATTTT. Translation: CASSSSERDTQYF.

In its sample, this clone was seen a few times. The rearrangement links TRBV2 to TRBJ2-1, with D perhaps matching TRBD1 (5 bases). The germline V gene encodes CDR1 SNHLY and CDR2 FYNNEI. The CDR3 contains 16 residues. V was pared by 7 bases and J by 3 bases, with 19 bases between. The CDR3, as DNA: TGTGCCAGCAAGGACGGAGCCAGGGTCCTCTACAATGAGCAGTTCTTC. Translating gives CASKDGARVLYNEQFF.

The table lists this clone with a few counts. The CDR3 reads CASSIDLASGTTDTQYF. The CDR3 DNA is TGTGCCAGTAGTATAGATCTGGCTAGCGGGACCACAGATACGCAGTATTTT. J is TRBJ2-3 and V is TRBV19; TRBD2 aligns across 9 bases. The length of the CDR3 is 17 residues. Germline CDR1 is LNHDA and CDR2 is SQIVND (reference sequence). V shed 0 bases, J shed 2 bases, and the junction held 6 bases outside the gene matches.

This chain links TRBV7-9 with TRBJ2-3; D call uncertain. This CDR3 has 15 amino acids. V lost 6 bases and J lost 4, with 17 bases in between. Germline CDR1 SEHNR, CDR2 FQNEAQ (reference sequence). CDR3 region: CASSPTYDLADTQYF. The CDR3 DNA follows: TGTGCCAGCAGTCCTACCTATGATCTGGCAGATACGCAGTATTTT. The complete variable domain, with remaining parts taken from reference TRBV7-9 and TRBJ2-3, reads DTGVSQNPRHKITKRGQNVTFRCDPISEHNRLYWYRQTLGQGPEFLTYFQNEAQLEKSRLLSDRFSAERPKGSFSTLEIQRTEQGDSAMYLCASSPTYDLADTQYFGPGTRLTVL.

This clone was seen just once. V gene TRBV27 combines with J gene TRBJ1-5, with D possibly matching TRBD1 (5 bases). Germline-derived CDR1 and CDR2 are MNHEY and SMNVEV (reference sequence). Trimming took 3 bases from V and 6 from J, leaving 15 bases between them. The CDR3 extends over 15 amino acids. CDR3 sequence: CASSFSSGWAQPQHF. CDR3 sequence (DNA): TGTGCCAGCAGTTTCAGTTCAGGGTGGGCTCAGCCCCAGCATTTT.

A few counts support this clone. The rearrangement links TRBV10-1 to TRBJ2-7; 10 nucleotides align to TRBD2. This CDR3 comprises 15 residues. CDR1 is WNHNN, CDR2 SYGVQD, per germline (reference sequence). V lost 4 bases and J lost 6; bases outside the gene matches: 9. The CDR3 DNA follows: TGCGCCAGCAGTGTAGGTCTAGCGGGAGATGGCGAGCAGTACTTC. Its translation: CASSVGLAGDGEQYF.

The CDR3 DNA reads TGTGCCAGCACCGACGGTAGGGGCACCGGGGAGCTGTTTTTT. Protein: CASTDGRGTGELFF. This chain links TRBV2 with TRBJ2-2, with D perhaps matching TRBD1 (5 bases). CDR1 and CDR2 from the germline V gene are SNHLY and FYNNEI. CDR3 length: 14 amino acids. V was trimmed by 7 bases and J by 4 bases, leaving 13 bases between them.

The CDR3 reads CAWSGRGQDEQFF. Here the CDR3 DNA reads TGTGCCTGGAGTGGCAGGGGTCAAGATGAGCAGTTCTTC. The rearrangement uses TRBV30 and TRBJ2-1, with D possibly TRBD1 on 6 matching bases. Looked up from germline, CDR1 is GTSNPN and CDR2 is SVGIG (reference sequence). The germline V and J ends were trimmed by 1 base and 8 bases, with 12 bases remaining between them. CDR3 length: 13 residues.